Listed here are 14 T cell receptor beta chains from one sample, sequenced in a study of OX40 agonist ivuxolimab in advanced cancers. Generated by immunoSEQ multiplex PCR, the TCRdb table keeps only in-frame clones and is missing some. This sample has approximately 75,000 clones, with approximately 87% found just once. The specimen was CD4+ or CD8+ T cells sorted from blood, collected in a trial of the OX40 agonist ivuxolimab. The source of these receptors is an adult with an advanced solid tumor such as melanoma, head and neck, liver or kidney cancer.

About this clone itself: The junction shows a germline mismatch at one end, possibly a read error. The V and J genes are TRBV6-5 and TRBJ1-2; 8 positions agree with TRBD1. The V gene's germline CDR1 is MNHEY and CDR2 SVGAGI. CDR3 length equals 13 residues. The CDR3 region is CASSYSPGQEIFF. The CDR3 DNA follows: TGTGCCAGCAGTTACTCTCCGGGACAGGAGATATTCTTC.

The rearrangement joins TRBV5-1 to TRBJ1-2; 8 bases are shared with TRBD1. This CDR3 region has 14 residues. Germline V gene lookup returns CDR1 SGHRS and CDR2 YFSETQ. The J segment lost 6 bases and the V segment lost 4 bases, leaving 8 bases of the junction unmatched. CDR3 region: CASSHRGYPDGYTF. In nucleotides, the CDR3 is TGCGCCAGCAGCCACAGGGGGTATCCTGATGGCTACACCTTC.

The rearrangement links TRBV5-4 to TRBJ1-1, with 7 bases lining up with TRBD1. The CDR3 contains 13 residues. Per the germline V gene, CDR1 is SGHNT and CDR2 is YYREEE (reference sequence). J lost 6 bases, V lost 2 bases, and 4 bases had no gene match. In nucleotides, the CDR3 is TGTGCCAGCAGCTTTTTGCAGGGGGCTGAAGCTTTCTTT. Protein product: CASSFLQGAEAFF.

This clone came up once. The chain combines TRBV6-1 with TRBJ1-2; TRBD1 might be the D (5 bases). The CDR3 has 14 amino acids. CDR1 is MNHNS, CDR2 SASEGT, per germline. The V end was cut by 4 bases, the J end by 0 bases, with 9 bases between. In DNA form, the CDR3 reads TGTGCCAGCAGTGCGACAGCTACTAACTATGGCTACACCTTC. It yields the protein CASSATATNYGYTF.

This clone was seen only once. The CDR3 region is CASSTSGGAASPLHF. In DNA form, the CDR3 reads TGTGCCAGCAGTACCTCAGGGGGGGCGGCTTCACCCCTCCACTTT. The rearrangement links TRBV28 to TRBJ1-6; TRBD1 matches 7 bases. J gave up 9 bases and V 5 bases, and 10 bases lay outside the gene matches. Germline CDR1 MDHEN, CDR2 SYDVKM. The CDR3 runs to 15 residues.

The chain is built from TRBV13 and TRBJ2-6; possibly TRBD1 for D (5 bases). The V end lost 6 bases, the J end lost 5 bases, and 17 bases lay between the germline ends. This CDR3 is 16 amino acids long. Germline V gene lookup returns CDR1 PRHDT and CDR2 FYEKMQ (reference sequence). CDR3 amino acids: CASRMTVQSRANVLTF. Written as DNA, the CDR3 is TGTGCCAGCAGGATGACAGTACAAAGTCGGGCCAACGTCCTGACTTTC.

The V gene is TRBV11-3, the J gene TRBJ2-7; maybe TRBD1 (5 bases). Per germline, CDR1 SGHNT and CDR2 YENEEA. CDR3 size: 13 residues. V lost 3 bases to trimming and J lost 2 bases, with 8 bases between them. CDR3 sequence (DNA): TGTGCCAGCAGCTTGACAGCCACCTACGAGCAGTACTTC. It codes for CASSLTATYEQYF.

This chain joins TRBV27 and TRBJ2-6; perhaps D is TRBD1 or TRBD2 (5 bases each). The ends were cut back, 1 base at V and 3 bases at J, with 7 bases in the middle. The length of the CDR3 is 15 residues. Germline V gene data show CDR1 as MNHEY and CDR2 as SMNVEV (reference sequence). CDR3: CASSLWGIGANVLTF. The CDR3 DNA is TGTGCCAGCAGTTTATGGGGGATTGGGGCCAACGTCCTGACTTTC.

This clone was observed at least ten times. In DNA form, the CDR3 reads TGTGCCAGCAGCCCAACAGGGTATGAGCCCCAGCATTTT. Its protein product is CASSPTGYEPQHF. The chain carries TRBV7-2 and TRBJ1-5; TRBD1 is a possible D gene (6 bases). With 5 bases removed from V and 8 bases from J, the gap between germline ends came to 13 bases. Germline V lookup: CDR1 SGHTA, CDR2 FQGNSA. CDR3 length equals 13 residues.

V gene TRBV2 combines with J gene TRBJ2-7; 8 bases map to TRBD1. The CDR3 loop spans 18 amino acids. With 4 bases clipped from V and 0 bases from J, the junction kept 14 bases outside the gene matches. Germline V lookup: CDR1 SNHLY, CDR2 FYNNEI. CDR3 DNA sequence: TGTGCCAGCAGTGTCGTGACAGGGGCCTCAGGGCCCTCCTACGAGCAGTACTTC. Its translation: CASSVVTGASGPSYEQYF.

This chain links TRBV9 with TRBJ2-5; D gene unclear. V lost 2 bases and J 3 bases, leaving 14 bases between the germline ends. In germline, CDR1 is SGDLS, CDR2 YYNGEE. The length of the CDR3 is 15 residues. Here the CDR3 DNA reads TGTGCCAGCAGCGTCCTAGGGTGGGGTGAAGAGACCCAGTACTTC. Amino acids: CASSVLGWGEETQYF.

The chain carries TRBV28 and TRBJ1-6; D remains unclear. The CDR3 is made up of 14 amino acids. The V and J ends lost 6 bases and 7 bases respectively, with 13 bases between them. Germline values: CDR1 MDHEN, CDR2 SYDVKM. CDR3 region: CASRPPDLNSPLHF. The CDR3 bases are TGTGCCAGCAGACCCCCGGACCTAAATTCACCCCTCCACTTT.

The chain employs TRBV7-9 and TRBJ2-7; perhaps D is TRBD1 or TRBD2 (5 bases each). CDR1 SEHNR and CDR2 FQNEAQ come from the germline V gene (reference sequence). This CDR3 is built from 14 residues. V was clipped by 2 bases and J by 5 bases, with 13 bases between them. This CDR3 reads CASSLSWDLDEQYF. CDR3 in DNA: TGTGCCAGCAGCTTAAGCTGGGACCTGGACGAGCAGTACTTC.

This clone occurred a few times. J is TRBJ1-5 and V is TRBV15; TRBD1 is a possible D gene (6 bases). Germline lookup yields CDR1 LNHNV and CDR2 YYDKDF (reference sequence). CDR3 size: 16 residues. V lost 3 bases and J lost 7, with 19 bases in between. The CDR3 nucleotides read TGTGCCACCAGCAGGGGCCACGGGGGCCGGGAGCAGCCCCAGCATTTT. Protein: CATSRGHGGREQPQHF. The complete variable domain, with remaining parts taken from reference TRBV15 and TRBJ1-5, reads DAMVIQNPRYQVTQFGKPVTLSCSQTLNHNVMYWYQQKSSQAPKLLFHYYDKDFNNEADTPDNFQSRRPNTSFCFLDIRSPGLGDTAMYLCATSRGHGGREQPQHFGDGTRLSIL.